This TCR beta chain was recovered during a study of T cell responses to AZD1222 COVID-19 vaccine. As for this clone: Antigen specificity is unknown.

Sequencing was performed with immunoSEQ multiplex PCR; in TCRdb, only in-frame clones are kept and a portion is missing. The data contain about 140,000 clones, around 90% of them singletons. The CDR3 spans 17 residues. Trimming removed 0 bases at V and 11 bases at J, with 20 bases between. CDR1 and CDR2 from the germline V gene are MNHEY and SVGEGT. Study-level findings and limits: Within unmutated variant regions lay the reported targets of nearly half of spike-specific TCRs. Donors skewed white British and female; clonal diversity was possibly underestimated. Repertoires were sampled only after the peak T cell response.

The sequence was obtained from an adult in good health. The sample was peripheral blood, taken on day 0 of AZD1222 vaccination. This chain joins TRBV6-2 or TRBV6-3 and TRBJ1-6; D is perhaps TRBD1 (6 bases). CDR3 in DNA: TGTGCCAGCAGTTACTCGAATCCGAGCTCAGGGGCAACACCCCTCCACTTT. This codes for CASSYSNPSSGATPLHF.